This T cell receptor (beta chain) emerged from a study of cytomegalovirus exposure and HLA in healthy donors. The PCR was carried out with 60 Vbeta primers and 13 Jbeta primers. Measured with immunoSEQ multiplex PCR; TCRdb has only the in-frame clones, and not every one. The data contain under 200,000 clones, around 84% of them seen just once; the ten biggest clones take up about 3%. Germline CDR1 and CDR2: SGHNT and YYREEE (reference sequence). The CDR3 is 14 residues long. Trimming left V 0 bases short and J 0 bases short, with 6 bases between. The chain has TRBV5-4 and TRBJ1-1; D might be TRBD1 (5 bases). Input material: PBMCs. The source is a man aged 35 to 55 in good health and CMV-seropositive. The CDR3 reads CASSLGGVNTEAFF. CDR3 bases: TGTGCCAGCAGCTTGGGGGGGGTGAACACTGAAGCTTTCTTT.